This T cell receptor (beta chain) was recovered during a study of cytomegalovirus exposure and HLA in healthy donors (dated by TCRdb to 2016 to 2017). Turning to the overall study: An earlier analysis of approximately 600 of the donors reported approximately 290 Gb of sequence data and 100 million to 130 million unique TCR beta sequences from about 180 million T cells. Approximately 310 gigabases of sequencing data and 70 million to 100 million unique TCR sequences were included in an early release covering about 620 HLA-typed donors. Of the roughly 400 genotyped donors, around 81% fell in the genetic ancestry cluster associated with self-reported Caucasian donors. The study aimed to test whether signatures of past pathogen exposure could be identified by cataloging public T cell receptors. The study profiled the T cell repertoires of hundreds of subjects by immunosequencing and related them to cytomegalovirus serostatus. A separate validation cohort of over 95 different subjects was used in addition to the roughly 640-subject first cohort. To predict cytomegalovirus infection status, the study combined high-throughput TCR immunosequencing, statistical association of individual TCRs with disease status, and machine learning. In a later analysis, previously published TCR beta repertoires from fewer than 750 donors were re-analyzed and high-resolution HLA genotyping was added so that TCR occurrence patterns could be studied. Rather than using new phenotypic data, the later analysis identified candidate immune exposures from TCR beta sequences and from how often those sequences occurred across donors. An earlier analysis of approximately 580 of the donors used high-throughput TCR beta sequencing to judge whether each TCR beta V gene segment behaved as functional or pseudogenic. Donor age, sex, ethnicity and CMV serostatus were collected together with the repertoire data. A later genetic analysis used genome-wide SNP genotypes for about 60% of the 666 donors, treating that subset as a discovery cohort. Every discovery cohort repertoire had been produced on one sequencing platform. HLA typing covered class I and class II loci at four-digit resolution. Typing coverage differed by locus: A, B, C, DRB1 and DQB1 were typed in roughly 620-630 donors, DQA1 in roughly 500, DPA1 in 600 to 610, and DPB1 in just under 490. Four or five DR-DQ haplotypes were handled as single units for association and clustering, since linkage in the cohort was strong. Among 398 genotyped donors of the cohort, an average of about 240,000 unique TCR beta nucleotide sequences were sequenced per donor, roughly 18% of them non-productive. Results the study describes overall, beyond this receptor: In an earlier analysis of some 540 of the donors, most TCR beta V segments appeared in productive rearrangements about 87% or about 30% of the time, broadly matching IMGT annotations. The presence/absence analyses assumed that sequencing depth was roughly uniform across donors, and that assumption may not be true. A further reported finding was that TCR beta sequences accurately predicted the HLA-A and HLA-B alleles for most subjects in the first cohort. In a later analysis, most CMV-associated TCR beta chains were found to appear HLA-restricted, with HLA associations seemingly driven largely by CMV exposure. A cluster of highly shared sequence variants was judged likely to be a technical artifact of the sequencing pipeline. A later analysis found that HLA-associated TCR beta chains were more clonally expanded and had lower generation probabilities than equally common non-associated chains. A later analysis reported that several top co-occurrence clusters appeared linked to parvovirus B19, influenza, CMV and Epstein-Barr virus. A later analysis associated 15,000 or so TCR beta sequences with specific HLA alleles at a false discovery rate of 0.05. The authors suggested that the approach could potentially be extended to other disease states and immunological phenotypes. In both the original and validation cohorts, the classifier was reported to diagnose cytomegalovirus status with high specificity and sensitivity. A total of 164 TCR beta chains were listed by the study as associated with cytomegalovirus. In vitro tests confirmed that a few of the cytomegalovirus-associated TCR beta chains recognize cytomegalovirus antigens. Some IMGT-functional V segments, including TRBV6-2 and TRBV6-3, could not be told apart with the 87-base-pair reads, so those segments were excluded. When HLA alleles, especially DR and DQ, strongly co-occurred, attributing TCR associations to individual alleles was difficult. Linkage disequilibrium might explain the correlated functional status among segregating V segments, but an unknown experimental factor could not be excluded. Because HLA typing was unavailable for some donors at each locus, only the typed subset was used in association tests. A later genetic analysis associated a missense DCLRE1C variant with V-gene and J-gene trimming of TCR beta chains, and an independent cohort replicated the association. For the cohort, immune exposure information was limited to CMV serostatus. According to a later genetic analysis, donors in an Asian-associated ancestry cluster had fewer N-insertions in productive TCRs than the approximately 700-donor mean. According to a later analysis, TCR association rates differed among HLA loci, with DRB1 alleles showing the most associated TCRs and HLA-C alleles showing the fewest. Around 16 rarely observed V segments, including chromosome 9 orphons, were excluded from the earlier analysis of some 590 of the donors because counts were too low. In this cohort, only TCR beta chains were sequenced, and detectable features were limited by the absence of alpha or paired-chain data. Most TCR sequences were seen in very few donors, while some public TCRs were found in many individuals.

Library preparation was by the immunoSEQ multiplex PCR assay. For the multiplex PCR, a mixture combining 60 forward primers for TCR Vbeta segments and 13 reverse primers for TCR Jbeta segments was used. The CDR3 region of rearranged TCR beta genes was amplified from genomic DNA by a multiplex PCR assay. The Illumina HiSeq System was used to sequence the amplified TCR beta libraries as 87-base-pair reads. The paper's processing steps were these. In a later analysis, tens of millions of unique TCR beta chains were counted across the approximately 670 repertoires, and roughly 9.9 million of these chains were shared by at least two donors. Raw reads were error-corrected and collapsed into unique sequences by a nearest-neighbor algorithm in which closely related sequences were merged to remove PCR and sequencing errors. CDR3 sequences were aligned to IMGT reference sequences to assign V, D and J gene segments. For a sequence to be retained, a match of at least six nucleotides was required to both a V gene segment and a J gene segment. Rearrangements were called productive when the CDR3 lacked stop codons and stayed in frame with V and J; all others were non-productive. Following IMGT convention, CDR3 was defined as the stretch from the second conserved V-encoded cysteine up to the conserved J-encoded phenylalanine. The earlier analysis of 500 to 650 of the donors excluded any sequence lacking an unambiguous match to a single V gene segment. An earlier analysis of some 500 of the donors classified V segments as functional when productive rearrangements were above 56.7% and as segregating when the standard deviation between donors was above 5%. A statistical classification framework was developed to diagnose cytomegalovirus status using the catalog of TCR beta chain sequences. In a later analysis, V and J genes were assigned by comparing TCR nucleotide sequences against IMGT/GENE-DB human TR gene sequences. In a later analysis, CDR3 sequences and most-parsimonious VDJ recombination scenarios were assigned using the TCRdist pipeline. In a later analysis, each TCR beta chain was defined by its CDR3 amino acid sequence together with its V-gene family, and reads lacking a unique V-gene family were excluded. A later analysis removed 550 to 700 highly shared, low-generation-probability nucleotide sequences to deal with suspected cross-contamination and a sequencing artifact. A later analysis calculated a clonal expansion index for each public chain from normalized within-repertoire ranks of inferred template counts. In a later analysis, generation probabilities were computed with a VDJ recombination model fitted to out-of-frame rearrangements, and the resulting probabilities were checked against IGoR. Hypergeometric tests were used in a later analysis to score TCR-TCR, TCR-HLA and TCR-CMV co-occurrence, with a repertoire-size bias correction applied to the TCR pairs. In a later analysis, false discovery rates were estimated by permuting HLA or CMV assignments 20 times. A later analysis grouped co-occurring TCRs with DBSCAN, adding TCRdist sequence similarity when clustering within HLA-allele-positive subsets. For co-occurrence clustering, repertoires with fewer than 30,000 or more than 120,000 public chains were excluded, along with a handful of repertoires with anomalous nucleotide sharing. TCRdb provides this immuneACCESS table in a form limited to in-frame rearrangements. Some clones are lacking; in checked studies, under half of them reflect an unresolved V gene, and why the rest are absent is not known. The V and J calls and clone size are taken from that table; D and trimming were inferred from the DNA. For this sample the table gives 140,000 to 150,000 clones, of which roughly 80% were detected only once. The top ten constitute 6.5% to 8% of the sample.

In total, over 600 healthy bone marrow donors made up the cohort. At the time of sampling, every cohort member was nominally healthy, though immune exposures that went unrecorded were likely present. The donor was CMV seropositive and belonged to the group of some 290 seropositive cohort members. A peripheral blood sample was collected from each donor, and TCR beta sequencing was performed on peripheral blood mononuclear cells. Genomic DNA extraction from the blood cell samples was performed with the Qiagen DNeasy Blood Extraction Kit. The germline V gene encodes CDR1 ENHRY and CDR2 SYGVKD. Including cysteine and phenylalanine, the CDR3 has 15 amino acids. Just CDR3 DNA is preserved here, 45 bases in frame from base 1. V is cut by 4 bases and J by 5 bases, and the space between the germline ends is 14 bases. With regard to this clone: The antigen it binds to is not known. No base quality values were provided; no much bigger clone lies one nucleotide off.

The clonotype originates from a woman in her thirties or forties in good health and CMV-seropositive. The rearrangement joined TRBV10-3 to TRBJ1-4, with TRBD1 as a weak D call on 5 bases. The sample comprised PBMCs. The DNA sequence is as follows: TGTGCCATCAGTGGAGGCCAGGGATCGAATGAAAAACTGTTTTTT. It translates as CAISGGQGSNEKLFF.